The clone carrying this T cell receptor beta chain was counted at least ten times. The antigen is unknown. The data were obtained in a study of human T cells and chemical hapten exposure. The germline V gene has CDR1 MGHRA and CDR2 YSYEKL. J gave up 4 bases and V 3 bases, and 2 bases lay outside the gene matches. The CDR3 has 13 residues. Regarding the study as a whole: Once DPC sensitization occurred, TCRs above 1 in 1000 frequency showed no change.

Stated time point: patch test 2, 6 weeks after DPC sensitization. Indicated treatment: therapeutic diphenylcyclopropenone sensitization with weekly scalp DPC. Library construction involved attaching unique molecular identifiers to individual cDNA molecules, which allowed quantitative, reproducible TCR counting. TCRdb re-called the RACE reads with MiXCR, one entry per CDR3 protein. This table holds 70,000 to 95,000 distinct CDR3 sequences, around 6.7% found once. The sample here was whole blood, taken in connection with sensitization to the hapten diphenylcyclopropenone (DPC). This chain joins TRBV4-1 and TRBJ2-7; TRBD1 agrees at 8 bases. The clonotype was recovered from a woman in her twenties or thirties with alopecia areata. Some clones in this sample may be carry-over from other donors' samples. CDR3 region: CASSHDRGYEQYF. DNA for the CDR3: TGCGCCAGCAGCCATGACAGGGGATACGAGCAGTACTTC.